One sample yielded the 21 T cell receptor beta chains listed below, sequenced in a study of blood T cell repertoires in COVID-19. Profiled with immunoSEQ multiplex PCR; TCRdb holds only in-frame clones, not every one. In the table there are about 110,000 clones, around 79% of which are singletons. Sequenced material: peripheral blood. These receptors were taken from a woman aged 80 or older with active or convalescent COVID-19.

The chain combines TRBV27 with TRBJ1-4, with 8 bases that match TRBD1. Germline-derived CDR1 and CDR2 are MNHEY and SMNVEV (reference sequence). The CDR3 consists of 14 residues. Trimming took 1 base from V and 7 from J; bases not matched to a gene: 2. CDR3 nucleotide sequence: TGTGCCAGCAGTTTATACACAGGGGGTGAAAAACTGTTTTTT. Translation gives CASSLYTGGEKLFF.

The rearrangement joins TRBV5-4 to TRBJ2-1, with D possibly TRBD2 on 6 matching bases. Germline assignment: CDR1 SGHNT and CDR2 YYREEE (reference sequence). V was clipped by 0 bases and J by 0 bases, with 16 bases between them. The CDR3 loop spans 18 amino acids. DNA for the CDR3: TGTGCCAGCAGCTTGGCCGGAGGAGGGACTCGCTCCTACAATGAGCAGTTCTTC. This codes for CASSLAGGGTRSYNEQFF.

V is TRBV7-2 and J is TRBJ2-7; 8 nucleotides align to TRBD1. Germline V gene data show CDR1 as SGHTA and CDR2 as FQGNSA. V trimming: 5 bases; J trimming: 4 bases; junction bases outside the gene matches: 4. This CDR3 is 13 amino acids long. CDR3 nucleotides: TGTGCCAGCAGCGTGGACAGGGCTTACGAGCAGTACTTC. Amino acids: CASSVDRAYEQYF.

The chain recombines TRBV27 with TRBJ1-2; 8 positions agree with TRBD1. Per germline, CDR1 MNHEY and CDR2 SMNVEV (reference sequence). The CDR3 covers 15 residues. V lost 6 bases and J lost 4; bases outside the gene matches: 10. CDR3 region: CASSHGQGGVYGYTF. The CDR3 DNA is TGTGCCAGCAGCCATGGACAGGGTGGAGTCTATGGCTACACCTTC.

The chain is built from TRBV7-9 and TRBJ1-3; no definite D call. The germline V and J ends were trimmed by 1 base and 0 bases, with 10 bases remaining between them. The CDR3 has 16 residues. Germline V CDR1 and CDR2: SEHNR, FQNEAQ (reference sequence). CDR3 nucleotides: TGTGCCAGCAGCTTAGGGGTAGCCGACTCTGGAAACACCATATATTTT. Amino acids: CASSLGVADSGNTIYF.

J is TRBJ2-1 and V is TRBV24-1; 11 bases map to TRBD2. The CDR3 is made up of 16 amino acids. The germline V gene has CDR1 KGHDR and CDR2 SFDVKD. Trimming removed 2 bases from V and 4 bases from J; junction bases left unmatched: 3. The CDR3 region has the DNA TGTGCCACCAGTGATTCAGGGACTAGCGGATACAATGAGCAGTTCTTC. Amino acid sequence: CATSDSGTSGYNEQFF.

V gene TRBV30 combines with J gene TRBJ1-4; D gene unclear. This CDR3 region has 11 residues. Germline CDR1 and CDR2: GTSNPN and SVGIG (reference sequence). Trimming removed 0 bases from V and 8 bases from J, with 4 bases in between. For the CDR3, the DNA is TGTGCCTGGAGTGTGCGGGAAAAACTGTTTTTT. Residues: CAWSVREKLFF.

This clone was seen only once. The chain has TRBV18 and TRBJ2-4; possibly TRBD2 for D (5 bases). Trimming stripped 4 bases from V and 2 bases from J, with 21 bases between. This CDR3 is built from 18 residues. The V gene's germline CDR1 is KGHSH and CDR2 LQKENI. Written as DNA, the CDR3 is TGTGCCAGCTCACTTTCCGGGCCATCGGAGGTGACCAAAAACATTCAGTACTTC. Its translation is CASSLSGPSEVTKNIQYF.

V and J are TRBV2 and TRBJ1-2, with a possible D match to TRBD1 (5 bases). In germline, CDR1 is SNHLY, CDR2 FYNNEI. The length of the CDR3 is 13 residues. V was pared by 8 bases and J by 0 bases, with 10 bases between. CDR3: CASGQGANYGYTF. In DNA, the CDR3 is TGTGCCAGCGGCCAAGGGGCTAACTATGGCTACACCTTC.

The V call is TRBV5-4, the J call TRBJ2-1, with D tentatively TRBD2 (6 bases). The germline CDR1 and CDR2 sequences are SGHNT and YYREEE (reference sequence). The CDR3 consists of 15 residues. The V end was cut by 0 bases, the J end by 8 bases, with 15 bases between. Written as DNA, the CDR3 is TGTGCCAGCAGCTTGGAGCTAGCGAGAGACTATGAGCAGTTCTTC. It codes for CASSLELARDYEQFF.

The chain joins TRBV7-8 to TRBJ2-7; 8 bases fit TRBD1. Trimming cost V 1 base and J 6 bases; bases outside gene matches: 2. Germline lookup yields CDR1 SGHVS and CDR2 FQNEAQ. The length of the CDR3 is 13 residues. DNA for the CDR3: TGTGCCAGCAGCTTAGGGACAGGGAGCGAGCAGTACTTC. This gives the protein CASSLGTGSEQYF. The full variable domain, rest sourced from reference TRBV7-8 and TRBJ2-7, is GAGVSQSPRYKVAKRGQDVALRCDPISGHVSLFWYQQALGQGPEFLTYFQNEAQLDKSGLPSDRFFAERPEGSVSTLKIQRTQQEDSAVYLCASSLGTGSEQYFGPGTRLTVT.

This clone appeared a few times. The V gene is TRBV5-4, the J gene TRBJ2-1, with 11 nucleotides matching TRBD2. In germline, CDR1 is SGHNT, CDR2 YYREEE (reference sequence). Trimming cost V 3 bases and J 9 bases; bases outside gene matches: 11. The CDR3 consists of 16 residues. The CDR3 loop is CASSSPTSGIQTEQFF. In DNA form, the CDR3 reads TGTGCCAGCAGCTCGCCGACTAGCGGGATTCAGACTGAGCAGTTCTTC.

This chain links TRBV29-1 with TRBJ1-1; 8 bases match TRBD1. The V and J ends lost 4 bases and 5 bases, in that order; junction bases with no gene match: 3. This CDR3 region has 12 residues. Germline V gene lookup returns CDR1 SQVTM and CDR2 ANQGSEA. The CDR3 here is CSVAGGITEAFF. The CDR3 bases are TGCAGCGTTGCAGGGGGCATAACTGAAGCTTTCTTT.

The chain carries TRBV6-5 and TRBJ1-3, with D possibly TRBD1 on 6 matching bases. The CDR3 loop spans 13 amino acids. Germline-derived CDR1 and CDR2 are MNHEY and SVGAGI. The V end lost 8 bases, the J end lost 4 bases, and 12 bases lay between the germline ends. CDR3 sequence reads: CASQRGGGNTIYF. CDR3 nucleotide sequence: TGTGCCAGCCAGCGGGGGGGCGGAAACACCATATATTTT.

The chain recombines TRBV28 with TRBJ2-3; TRBD2 might be the D (5 bases). The CDR3 runs to 16 residues. The ends were cut back, 5 bases at V and 2 bases at J, with 17 bases in the middle. CDR1 MDHEN and CDR2 SYDVKM come from the germline V gene. CDR3: CASSPRLASYTDTQYF. The CDR3 DNA follows: TGTGCCAGCAGTCCACGCTTGGCTAGCTACACAGATACGCAGTATTTT. Supplemented by reference TRBV28 and TRBJ2-3, the full variable domain reads DVKVTQSSRYLVKRTGEKVFLECVQDMDHENMFWYRQDPGLGLRLIYFSYDVKMKEKGDIPEGYSVSREKKERFSLILESASTNQTSMYLCASSPRLASYTDTQYFGPGTRLTVL.

This chain connects TRBV5-1 to TRBJ2-1; 7 nucleotides match TRBD2. The CDR3 consists of 16 residues. Per the germline V gene, CDR1 is SGHRS and CDR2 is YFSETQ. V shed 0 bases, J shed 3 bases, and the junction held 6 bases outside the gene matches. The CDR3 sequence is CASSLGSGWNYNEQFF. The CDR3 DNA follows: TGCGCCAGCAGCTTGGGTAGCGGGTGGAACTACAATGAGCAGTTCTTC.

V and J are TRBV6-5 and TRBJ1-2; no clear D gene. Trimming took off 10 bases at V and 2 bases at J, with 14 bases between the two ends. CDR3 length: 13 amino acids. Looked up from germline, CDR1 is MNHEY and CDR2 is SVGAGI. CDR3 region: CATKGGNNYGYTF. The CDR3 region has the DNA TGTGCCACCAAGGGAGGAAACAACTATGGCTACACCTTC.

A single count supports this clone. The V and J genes are TRBV6-5 and TRBJ2-7; 7 bases agree with TRBD2. This CDR3 contains 15 residues. The V gene end was trimmed by 11 bases and the J gene end by 3 bases; junction bases not matched to a gene: 16. Germline V gene data show CDR1 as MNHEY and CDR2 as SVGAGI. DNA for the CDR3: TGTGCCGGTCCGAAGGGGCGGGAGTTAGACTACGAGCAGTACTTC. Translated: CAGPKGRELDYEQYF.

The V gene is TRBV15, the J gene TRBJ2-7; D is undetermined. Trimming removed 0 bases from V and 1 base from J, with 4 bases in between. The V gene's germline CDR1 is LNHNV and CDR2 YYDKDF (reference sequence). There are 13 residues in the CDR3. For the CDR3, the DNA is TGTGCCACCAGCAGAGATCCATCCTACGAGCAGTACTTC. The encoded protein is CATSRDPSYEQYF.

The chain recombines TRBV5-6 with TRBJ2-2; perhaps TRBD2 as D (5 bases). The CDR3 has 14 amino acids. Germline assignment: CDR1 SGHDT and CDR2 YYEEEE. Trimming left V 0 bases short and J 6 bases short, with 9 bases between. The CDR3 DNA sequence: TGTGCCAGCAGCTTGGGACTATTCGCCGGGGAGCTGTTTTTT. Translation gives CASSLGLFAGELFF.

The CDR3 loop reads CASSIQLTDGYTF. The DNA for the CDR3 is TGTGCCAGTAGTATCCAACTGACAGATGGCTACACCTTC. V is TRBV19 and J is TRBJ1-2; D might be TRBD1 (5 bases). This CDR3 region has 13 residues. Germline CDR1 and CDR2: LNHDA and SQIVND (reference sequence). Trimming shortened V by 3 bases and J by 6 bases, and 11 bases separated the two germline ends. The full variable domain, rest sourced from reference TRBV19 and TRBJ1-2, is DGGITQSPKYLFRKEGQNVTLSCEQNLNHDAMYWYRQDPGQGLRLIYYSQIVNDFQKGDIAEGYSVSREKKESFPLTVTSAQKNPTAFYLCASSIQLTDGYTFGSGTRLTVV.